The present entry profiles one T cell receptor beta chain with its context. Its specificity is unknown. The CDR3 sequence is 14 residues long. The germline CDR1 and CDR2 sequences are SGDLS and YYNGEE. These data originate in a study of blood T cells in healthy people across ages. Using a J-beta primer mix together with a sample-barcoded 5' primer, a second PCR was run for about 6 to 12 cycles. Via MiXCR, TCRdb re-called the 5' RACE reads, giving one row per CDR3 protein. Of approximately 800,000 distinct CDR3 sequences listed, roughly 60% are singletons. Regarding the study as a whole: Expanded clonotype changes were possibly confounded by unknown donor CMV status.

V is TRBV9 and J is TRBJ2-1; either TRBD1 or TRBD2 may supply D (5 bases each). With the DNA end fitting TRBJ2-7 better, the J assignment may be wrong. The material sequenced was blood. The TCR originated in a man younger than 45 in good health. The CDR3 nucleotides are TGTGCCAGCAGCGCTGGGACGGATTACAATGAGCAGTACTTC. Protein sequence: CASSAGTDYNEQYF.